The rows below give T cell receptor beta chains drawn from one sample of a study of human T cells and chemical hapten exposure. TCRdb passed the RACE reads through MiXCR, listing each CDR3 protein once. The data contain about 93,000 distinct CDR3 sequences, about 8.6% of them singletons. The sample consisted of whole blood. These receptors were collected from a female donor in good health. Some clones in this sample may be carry-over from other donors' samples. The CDR3 runs from the conserved cysteine through the conserved F or W. The D gene is left open where the match is weak. Rows may omit the clone size; those that give it use once, few, many or a size class.

v_call,d_call,clone_size,j_call,cdr3_aa,cdr3_nt
TRBV7-9,TRBD2,many,TRBJ2-1,CASSLPGLAGDEQFF,TGTGCCAGCAGCTTACCCGGACTAGCGGGAGATGAGCAGTTCTTC
TRBV20-1,.,many,TRBJ2-1,CSARQMGSYNEQFF,TGCAGTGCGAGACAGATGGGCTCCTACAATGAGCAGTTCTTC
TRBV6-5,.,.,TRBJ1-2,CASSSVDGTYGYTF,TGTGCCAGCAGTTCCGTCGACGGGACCTATGGCTACACCTTC
TRBV4-2,.,many,TRBJ1-6,CASSQAGTSDSPLHF,TGTGCCAGCAGCCAAGCGGGGACCTCTGATTCACCCCTCCACTTT
TRBV4-1,.,few,TRBJ2-3,CASSQDQGLGQYF,TGCGCCAGCAGCCAAGATCAGGGATTGGGGCAGTATTTT
TRBV12-3/TRBV12-4,.,many,TRBJ1-1,CASRTNRQINTEAFF,TGTGCCAGCAGGACCAATAGGCAGATTAACACTGAAGCTTTCTTT
TRBV2,.,.,TRBJ2-1,CASSVTPGLDYNEQFF,TGTGCCAGCAGTGTGACCCCCGGACTCGATTACAATGAGCAGTTCTTC
TRBV19,.,few,TRBJ1-2,CASTTTGTYYGYTF,TGTGCCAGTACCACCACCGGGACATACTATGGCTACACCTTC
TRBV15,TRBD2,few,TRBJ2-1,CATSRTSGSGNEQFF,TGTGCCACCAGCAGGACTAGCGGGAGTGGCAATGAGCAGTTCTTC
TRBV20-1,TRBD2,many,TRBJ2-7,CSARGLAGRVQYF,TGCAGTGCTAGGGGACTAGCGGGAAGAGTGCAGTACTTC
TRBV6-1,.,.,TRBJ2-1,CASSFEAYNEQFF,TGTGCCAGCAGTTTCGAGGCCTACAATGAGCAGTTCTTC
TRBV28,.,many,TRBJ1-1,CASSLDQLNTEAFF,TGTGCCAGCAGTTTAGACCAGCTGAACACTGAAGCTTTCTTT
TRBV29-1,TRBD2,many,TRBJ2-5,CSVARGETQYF,TGCAGCGTAGCGCGGGGGGAGACCCAGTACTTC
TRBV28,TRBD1,.,TRBJ2-1,CASRMDRTNEQFF,TGTGCCAGCAGGATGGACAGGACAAATGAGCAGTTCTTC
TRBV28,.,many,TRBJ2-1,CASTVGLLNNEQFF,TGTGCCAGCACCGTAGGCCTACTGAACAATGAGCAGTTCTTC
TRBV5-1,.,many,TRBJ1-1,CASSLAGITEAFF,TGCGCCAGCAGCTTGGCGGGGATCACTGAAGCTTTCTTT
TRBV19,TRBD1,few,TRBJ2-3,CASSLRDREADTQYF,TGTGCCAGTAGTCTCCGGGACAGGGAGGCAGATACGCAGTATTTT
TRBV9,.,many,TRBJ1-3,CASSVGDLSGNTIYF,TGTGCCAGCAGCGTAGGGGATCTCTCTGGAAACACCATATATTTT
TRBV24-1,.,many,TRBJ2-3,CATSAGTGSHTQYF,TGTGCCACCAGTGCGGGCACTGGATCACATACGCAGTATTTT
TRBV6-1,.,few,TRBJ1-1,CASSELQGGRTEAFF,TGTGCCAGCAGTGAACTCCAAGGGGGACGCACTGAAGCTTTCTTT
TRBV7-9,.,many,TRBJ1-4,CASSSGDSNEKLFF,TGTGCCAGCAGCTCCGGGGACTCCAATGAAAAACTGTTTTTT
TRBV20-1,TRBD1,few,TRBJ1-1,CSARVGQAMNTEAFF,TGCAGTGCTAGAGTGGGACAGGCCATGAACACTGAAGCTTTCTTT
TRBV19,.,.,TRBJ1-2,CASSIGRQGYTF,TGTGCCAGTAGTATAGGCCGGCAGGGCTACACCTTC
TRBV3-1,TRBD2,.,TRBJ2-2,CASSQRTRTGELFF,TGTGCCAGCAGCCAAAGGACTAGGACCGGGGAGCTGTTTTTT
TRBV2,TRBD2,few,TRBJ2-7,CASIGLALYEQYF,TGTGCCAGCATTGGACTAGCTCTTTACGAGCAGTACTTC
TRBV6-6,TRBD1,.,TRBJ1-2,CASSYGTDTRYGYTF,TGTGCCAGCAGTTACGGGACAGACACCCGCTATGGCTACACCTTC
TRBV29-1,TRBD1,few,TRBJ1-5,CSVDAAGGRGRSNQPQHF,TGCAGCGTTGATGCAGCAGGGGGAAGAGGCAGAAGCAATCAGCCCCAGCATTTT
TRBV27,TRBD2,many,TRBJ2-7,CASKGGRAPEQYF,TGTGCCAGCAAGGGCGGGAGGGCCCCCGAGCAGTACTTC
TRBV7-2,.,.,TRBJ2-3,CASSYLSTDTQYF,TGTGCCAGCAGCTACCTCAGCACAGATACGCAGTATTTT
TRBV2,.,.,TRBJ2-7,CASSVWLAGEQYF,TGTGCCAGCAGTGTCTGGCTAGCTGGCGAGCAGTACTTC
TRBV7-9,.,many,TRBJ1-1,CASRKATLNTEAFF,TGTGCCAGCAGAAAAGCTACCCTGAACACTGAAGCTTTCTTT
TRBV6-2/TRBV6-3,TRBD1,few,TRBJ1-1,CASRGKGRMNTEAFF,TGTGCCTCCAGGGGGAAAGGGAGGATGAACACTGAAGCTTTCTTT
TRBV29-1,TRBD1,many,TRBJ2-1,CSVPGQGANEQFF,TGCAGCGTCCCGGGACAGGGGGCGAACGAGCAGTTCTTC
TRBV7-8,.,few,TRBJ2-1,CASSPGRGEQFF,TGTGCCAGCAGCCCTGGACGGGGTGAGCAGTTCTTC
TRBV5-1,.,.,TRBJ2-1,CASSLFVGPRSYNEQFF,TGCGCCAGCAGCTTGTTTGTAGGACCACGATCCTACAATGAGCAGTTCTTC
TRBV12-3/TRBV12-4,TRBD1,.,TRBJ1-2,CASSFGQGLSGYTF,TGTGCCAGCAGTTTCGGACAGGGTCTATCTGGCTACACCTTC
TRBV28,TRBD1,.,TRBJ1-1,CASSLLTGGGTEAFF,TGTGCCAGCAGTTTATTAACAGGGGGGGGCACTGAAGCTTTCTTT
TRBV7-2,TRBD2,few,TRBJ2-2,CASSDPTSILAGELFF,TGTGCCAGCAGCGACCCGACTAGCATCCTGGCCGGGGAGCTGTTTTTT
TRBV30,.,.,TRBJ1-1,CAWSWGAEAFF,TGTGCCTGGAGTTGGGGTGCTGAAGCTTTCTTT
TRBV30,.,few,TRBJ2-2,CAWSPGAYTGELFF,TGTGCCTGGAGCCCCGGGGCGTACACCGGGGAGCTGTTTTTT
TRBV20-1,.,few,TRBJ1-5,CSATNEIHQPQHF,TGCAGTGCTACCAATGAAATCCATCAGCCCCAGCATTTT
TRBV20-1,TRBD2,many,TRBJ2-3,CSAVRTSGKRDTQYF,TGCAGTGCGGTACGGACTAGCGGGAAGAGGGATACGCAGTATTTT
TRBV20-1,.,few,TRBJ2-6,CSAHSGANVLTF,TGCAGTGCTCACTCTGGGGCCAACGTCCTGACTTTC
TRBV4-1,TRBD1,.,TRBJ2-3,CASSPGQGPTDTQYF,TGCGCCAGCAGCCCGGGACAGGGACCCACAGATACGCAGTATTTT
TRBV15,.,.,TRBJ1-3,CATNSDGNTIYF,TGTGCCACCAACAGCGATGGAAACACCATATATTTT
TRBV20-1,.,few,TRBJ1-5,CSALDSDGPQHF,TGCAGTGCTTTAGACAGCGATGGGCCCCAGCATTTT
TRBV7-9,.,.,TRBJ1-1,CASSLGPKQFLLLDTEAFF,TGTGCCAGCAGCTTAGGGCCTAAACAGTTCCTACTACTCGACACTGAAGCTTTCTTT
TRBV28,.,few,TRBJ2-1,CASSTGGAGSYNEQFF,TGTGCCAGCAGCACGGGGGGCGCGGGCTCCTACAATGAGCAGTTCTTC
TRBV14,.,few,TRBJ1-5,CAVGLGVRAHQPQHF,TGTGCCGTAGGGTTGGGGGTCCGGGCCCATCAGCCCCAGCATTTT
TRBV6-6,.,few,TRBJ2-1,CASSYLRTEQFF,TGTGCCAGCAGTTATTTGAGGACTGAGCAGTTCTTC
TRBV12-3/TRBV12-4,.,many,TRBJ1-5,CASSLRGGDTYQPQHF,TGTGCCAGCAGTTTGCGTGGGGGGGACACCTATCAGCCCCAGCATTTT
TRBV6-9,TRBD1,.,TRBJ1-3,CASSPKRDRTPGGNTIYF,TGTGCCAGCAGTCCCAAAAGGGACAGGACTCCGGGGGGAAACACCATATATTTT
TRBV11-2,TRBD1,many,TRBJ2-5,CASSRDRALETQYF,TGTGCCAGCAGCCGAGACAGGGCCTTAGAGACCCAGTACTTC
TRBV7-2,TRBD2,many,TRBJ2-3,CASSLVAGAGTDTQYF,TGTGCCAGCAGCCTCGTAGCGGGAGCGGGCACAGATACGCAGTATTTT
TRBV10-1,.,few,TRBJ2-3,CASSEAATDTQYF,TGCGCCAGCAGTGAGGCGGCCACAGATACGCAGTATTTT
TRBV13,.,many,TRBJ1-1,CASSSGNTEAFF,TGTGCCAGCAGCTCCGGCAACACTGAAGCTTTCTTT
TRBV5-4,.,many,TRBJ1-2,CASSRELSYPYGYTF,TGTGCCAGCAGCCGGGAACTCTCATACCCCTATGGCTACACCTTC
TRBV27,TRBD2,.,TRBJ2-7,CASSLGLARGTEQYF,TGTGCCAGCAGTTTGGGACTAGCCCGGGGCACCGAGCAGTACTTC
TRBV7-8,.,few,TRBJ2-1,CASSLAGINNEQFF,TGTGCCAGCAGCTTAGCCGGGATCAACAATGAGCAGTTCTTC